The 13 T cell receptor beta chains below were found in one sample sequenced in a study of shared clonotypes between healthy human individuals. Some clones are missing from TCRdb's copy, which holds only in-frame ones; the method was immunoSEQ multiplex PCR. The sample contains approximately 2.3 million clones, 80% to 95% of which appear only once. The specimen sequenced was naive CD4+ T cells from PBMCs. Subset of the sample: CD45RA+ positively selected. All receptors come from a young man in good health. Some clones in this sample may be carry-over from other donors' samples.

This clone is a singleton in its sample. The V gene is TRBV6-5, the J gene TRBJ2-7; perhaps D is TRBD1 or TRBD2 (5 bases each). CDR1 and CDR2 (germline): MNHEY, SVGAGI. Trimming left V 2 bases short and J 0 bases short, with 11 bases between. This CDR3 contains 15 residues. The CDR3: CASSYAWDDSYEQYF. CDR3 sequence (DNA): TGTGCCAGCAGTTACGCCTGGGACGACTCCTACGAGCAGTACTTC.

The chain joins TRBV9 to TRBJ2-7; D is undetermined. Per the germline V gene, CDR1 is SGDLS and CDR2 is YYNGEE. Trimming took off 0 bases at V and 2 bases at J, with 9 bases between the two ends. CDR3 length equals 14 residues. This chain's CDR3 is CASSVAARPYEQYF. CDR3 coding DNA: TGTGCCAGCAGCGTAGCAGCGCGTCCCTACGAGCAGTACTTC.

This clone has only one observation. The V gene is TRBV4-2, the J gene TRBJ2-1, with 11 nucleotides matching TRBD1. The CDR3 sequence is 16 residues long. Germline V gene data show CDR1 as LGHNA and CDR2 as YNFKEQ. V shed 2 bases and J 4 bases; nucleotides not matched to a gene: 4. CDR3 sequence: CASSQQRDRGYNEQFF. The CDR3 DNA reads TGTGCCAGCAGCCAACAGAGGGACAGGGGGTACAATGAGCAGTTCTTC.

Notes on this clone: The same CDR3 arises from other DNA sequences in this sample as well. The chain joins TRBV5-1 to TRBJ2-5; D unclear. The CDR3 loop spans 13 amino acids. Trimming left V 0 bases short and J 5 bases short, with 8 bases between. Germline CDR1 and CDR2: SGHRS and YFSETQ. The CDR3 region is CASSLGGDETQYF. The CDR3 nucleotides read TGCGCCAGCAGCTTGGGTGGAGATGAGACCCAGTACTTC.

The chain links TRBV2 to TRBJ2-3; the match to TRBD1 covers 9 bases. There are 15 residues in the CDR3. The germline V gene encodes CDR1 SNHLY and CDR2 FYNNEI. The V segment lost 8 bases and the J segment 2 bases; nucleotides outside the gene matches: 8. The CDR3 reads CASYDRGFTTDTQYF. CDR3 in DNA: TGTGCCAGCTACGACAGGGGGTTTACCACAGATACGCAGTATTTT.

V is TRBV12-5 and J is TRBJ1-5, with 12 bases that match TRBD1. The CDR3 totals 15 residues. V lost 5 bases and J lost 6; bases outside the gene matches: 5. The germline CDR1 and CDR2 sequences are LGHNT and FRNRAP. CDR3 nucleotide sequence: TGTGCTAGTGGTCCGGGACAGGGGGCCGGTCAGCCCCAGCATTTT. Translating it yields CASGPGQGAGQPQHF.

Concerning this clone: One end of the junction is discordant with germline, which a read error may explain. This chain links TRBV7-9 with TRBJ2-3; D uncertain. This CDR3 is 11 amino acids long. Germline lookup yields CDR1 SEHNR and CDR2 FQNEAQ (reference sequence). The chain's CDR3 is CASSGTDAQYF. CDR3 nucleotides: TGTGCCAGCAGCGGCACAGATGCGCAGTATTTT.

The chain has TRBV10-3 and TRBJ2-1, with D perhaps matching TRBD2 (6 bases). The CDR3 consists of 16 residues. Trimming took 2 bases from V and 2 from J, leaving 13 bases between them. The germline CDR1 and CDR2 sequences are ENHRY and SYGVKD. CDR3 bases: TGTGCCATCAGTGAGGGGAGCGGGTCTCCCTACAATGAGCAGTTCTTC. As protein: CAISEGSGSPYNEQFF.

The chain recombines TRBV5-1 with TRBJ2-7; 11 bases line up with TRBD1. The CDR3 is 16 residues long. The germline CDR1 and CDR2 sequences are SGHRS and YFSETQ. The ends lost 4 bases at V and 5 bases at J; junction bases unmatched: 11. The chain's CDR3 is CASSILTGTGGDEQYF. CDR3 nucleotides: TGCGCCAGCAGCATTCTTACCGGGACAGGGGGAGACGAGCAGTACTTC.

The chain couples TRBV6-1 to TRBJ2-1; 9 nucleotides align to TRBD1. Germline V gene data show CDR1 as MNHNS and CDR2 as SASEGT. Trimming took 11 bases from V and 3 from J; bases not matched to a gene: 5. The CDR3 runs 13 residues. CDR3 residues: CAGGDRDYNEQFF. CDR3 in DNA: TGTGCCGGGGGGGACAGGGACTACAATGAGCAGTTCTTC.

V gene TRBV5-3 combines with J gene TRBJ1-5; TRBD1 aligns across 8 bases. TRBV5-3 is an ORF, with its function uncertain. This CDR3 has 18 residues. The trim removed 4 bases at V and 0 bases at J, leaving 12 bases unmatched. The CDR3 region is CARSLRTGRFGSNQPQHF. The CDR3 DNA reads as TGTGCCAGAAGCCTGCGGACAGGGAGGTTCGGTAGCAATCAGCCCCAGCATTTT.

The chain links TRBV7-9 to TRBJ1-4; D is ambiguous. The CDR3 sequence is 16 residues long. Germline lookup yields CDR1 SEHNR and CDR2 FQNEAQ (reference sequence). Trimming removed 1 base at V and 0 bases at J, with 9 bases between. CDR3 DNA sequence: TGTGCCAGCAGCTTAGGGGATGGAACAACTAATGAAAAACTGTTTTTT. Protein: CASSLGDGTTNEKLFF.

This rearrangement joins TRBV5-6 to TRBJ2-3; 9 bases map to TRBD2. Germline CDR1 and CDR2: SGHDT and YYEEEE. This CDR3 comprises 17 residues. After removal of 1 base from V and 0 bases from J, the junction contained 6 bases not matched to a gene. CDR3 DNA sequence: TGTGCCAGCAGCTTGCAAATTACTAGCGGGAGCACAGATACGCAGTATTTT. Amino acids: CASSLQITSGSTDTQYF. Variable domain in full (rest from reference TRBV5-6 and TRBJ2-3): DAGVTQSPTHLIKTRGQQVTLRCSPKSGHDTVSWYQQALGQGPQFIFQYYEEEERQRGNFPDRFSGHQFPNYSSELNVNALLLGDSALYLCASSLQITSGSTDTQYFGPGTRLTVL.